Below, one T cell receptor (beta chain) is given with its context. Its antigen is still unknown. This entry comes from a study of OX40 agonist ivuxolimab in advanced cancers. Background on the study: Patients in the trial were receiving intravenous ivuxolimab every 2 weeks, at doses of 0.01 to 10 mg/kg. Partial responses were observed in three patients, of whom one had hepatocellular carcinoma and two had cutaneous melanoma.

Measured with immunoSEQ multiplex PCR; TCRdb has only the in-frame clones, and not every one. The sample lists 15,000 to 25,000 clones, approximately 83% occurring once. Study-wide points: The expanded peripheral T cells' antigen specificity was not determined.

The CDR3 runs to 14 residues. Germline V lookup: CDR1 GTSNPN, CDR2 SVGIG (reference sequence). The V gene lost 0 bases and the J gene lost 8 bases, with 14 bases spanning the gap. The specimen was CD4+ or CD8+ T cells sorted from blood, collected in a trial of the OX40 agonist ivuxolimab. The sequence was collected from an adult with an advanced solid tumor such as melanoma, head and neck, liver or kidney cancer. The chain employs TRBV30 and TRBJ1-3, with a weak D call TRBD1 (6 bases). The CDR3 DNA reads as TGTGCCTGGAGTGTACTAGGGGGGCTGGACACCATATATTTT. Protein product: CAWSVLGGLDTIYF.